This T cell receptor beta chain appears in the sequencing data of a study of blood T cell repertoires in COVID-19. Method: immunoSEQ multiplex PCR; TCRdb's copy keeps in-frame clones and lacks some. The sample shows a few hundred thousand clones, around 88% of them seen only once. CDR3 size: 14 residues. The V gene's germline CDR1 is MNHEY and CDR2 SMNVEV (reference sequence). V lost 5 bases and J 0 bases, leaving 10 bases between the germline ends. The sequenced material came from PBMCs or T cells enriched from blood (not recorded which). The TCR sequence derives from a woman aged 45 to 65 with acute COVID-19. V is TRBV27 and J is TRBJ1-2; a possible D gene is TRBD1 (5 bases). The CDR3, as DNA: TGTGCCAGCAGTGTAGGGGCTACTAACTATGGCTACACCTTC. It codes for CASSVGATNYGYTF.